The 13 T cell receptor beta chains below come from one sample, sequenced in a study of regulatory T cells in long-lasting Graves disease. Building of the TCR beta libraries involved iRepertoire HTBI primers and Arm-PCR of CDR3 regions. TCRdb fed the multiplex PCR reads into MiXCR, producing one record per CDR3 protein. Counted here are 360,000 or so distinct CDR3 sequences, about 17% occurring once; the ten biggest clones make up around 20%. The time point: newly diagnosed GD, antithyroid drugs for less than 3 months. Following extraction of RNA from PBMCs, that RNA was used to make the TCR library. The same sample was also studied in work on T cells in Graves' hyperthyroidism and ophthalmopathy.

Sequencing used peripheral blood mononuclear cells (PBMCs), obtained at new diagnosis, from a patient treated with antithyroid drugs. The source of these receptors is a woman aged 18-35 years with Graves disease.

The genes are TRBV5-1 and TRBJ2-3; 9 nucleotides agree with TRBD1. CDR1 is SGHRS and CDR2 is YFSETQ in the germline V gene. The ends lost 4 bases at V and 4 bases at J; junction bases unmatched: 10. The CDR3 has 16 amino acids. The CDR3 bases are TGCGCCAGCAGCAGCCAAGGGACAGGGAGGTCAGATACGCAGTATTTT. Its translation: CASSSQGTGRSDTQYF.

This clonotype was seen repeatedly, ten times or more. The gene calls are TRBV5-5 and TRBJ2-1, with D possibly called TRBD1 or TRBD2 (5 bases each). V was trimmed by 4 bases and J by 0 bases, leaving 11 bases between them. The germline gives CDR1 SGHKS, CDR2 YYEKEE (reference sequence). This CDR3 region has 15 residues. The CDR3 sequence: CASSEGPSSYNEQFF. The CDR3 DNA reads TGTGCCAGCAGCGAGGGACCAAGCTCCTACAATGAGCAGTTCTTC.

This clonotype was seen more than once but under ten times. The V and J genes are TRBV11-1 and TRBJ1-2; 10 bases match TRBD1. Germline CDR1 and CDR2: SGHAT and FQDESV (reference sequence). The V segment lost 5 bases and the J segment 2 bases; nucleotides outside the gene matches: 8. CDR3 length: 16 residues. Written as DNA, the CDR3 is TGTGCCAGCAGCCAAACCGGGACAGGGGAAAACTATGGCTACACCTTC. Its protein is CASSQTGTGENYGYTF.

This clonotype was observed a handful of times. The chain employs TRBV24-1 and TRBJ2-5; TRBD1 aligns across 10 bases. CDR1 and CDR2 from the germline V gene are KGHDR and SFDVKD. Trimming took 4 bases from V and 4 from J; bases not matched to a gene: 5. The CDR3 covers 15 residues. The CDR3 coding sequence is TGTGCCACCAGTGACCACGGACAGGGGGGAGAGACCCAGTACTTC. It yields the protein CATSDHGQGGETQYF.

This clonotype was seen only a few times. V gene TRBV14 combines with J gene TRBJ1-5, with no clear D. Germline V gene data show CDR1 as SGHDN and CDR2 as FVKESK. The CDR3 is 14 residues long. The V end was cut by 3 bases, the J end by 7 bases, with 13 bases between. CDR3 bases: TGTGCCAGCAGCCAGGGTGGTTTGTGGCAGCCCCAGCATTTT. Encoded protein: CASSQGGLWQPQHF.

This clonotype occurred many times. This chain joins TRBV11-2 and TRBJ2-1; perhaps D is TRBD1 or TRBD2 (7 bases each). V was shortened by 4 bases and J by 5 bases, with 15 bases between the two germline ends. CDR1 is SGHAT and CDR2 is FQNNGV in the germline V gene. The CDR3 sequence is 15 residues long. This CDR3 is CASSSGLGTDNEQFF. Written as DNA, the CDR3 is TGTGCCAGCAGCTCTGGACTAGGGACAGACAATGAGCAGTTCTTC. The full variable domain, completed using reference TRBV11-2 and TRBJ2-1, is EAGVAQSPRYKIIEKRQSVAFWCNPISGHATLYWYQQILGQGPKLLIQFQNNGVVDDSQLPKDRFSAERLKGVDSTLKIQPAKLEDSAVYLCASSSGLGTDNEQFFGPGTRLTVL.

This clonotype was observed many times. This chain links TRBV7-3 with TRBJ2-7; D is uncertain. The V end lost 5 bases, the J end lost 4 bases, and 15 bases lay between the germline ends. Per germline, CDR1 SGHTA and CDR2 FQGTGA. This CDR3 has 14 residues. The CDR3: CASSPMDVCYEQYF. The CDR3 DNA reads TGTGCCAGCAGCCCCATGGACGTGTGTTACGAGCAGTACTTC.

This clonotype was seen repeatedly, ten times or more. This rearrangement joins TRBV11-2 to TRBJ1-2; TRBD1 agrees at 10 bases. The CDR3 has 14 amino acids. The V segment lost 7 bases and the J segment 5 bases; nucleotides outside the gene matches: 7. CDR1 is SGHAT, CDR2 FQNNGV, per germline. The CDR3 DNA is TGTGCCAGCACAAACCGGGACAGGGGTTATGGCTACACCTTC. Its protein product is CASTNRDRGYGYTF.

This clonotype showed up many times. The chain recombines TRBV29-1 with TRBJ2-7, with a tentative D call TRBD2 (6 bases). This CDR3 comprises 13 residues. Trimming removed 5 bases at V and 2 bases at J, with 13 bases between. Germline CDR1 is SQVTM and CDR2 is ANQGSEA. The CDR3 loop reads CSVRSPGAYEQYF. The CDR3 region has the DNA TGCAGCGTTCGCTCCCCGGGGGCCTACGAGCAGTACTTC.

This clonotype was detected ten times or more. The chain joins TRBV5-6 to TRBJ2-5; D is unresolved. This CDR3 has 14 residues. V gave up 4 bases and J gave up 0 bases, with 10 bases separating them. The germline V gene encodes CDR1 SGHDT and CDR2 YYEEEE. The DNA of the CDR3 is TGTGCCAGCAGCCCGACCCCGTACCAAGAGACCCAGTACTTC. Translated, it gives CASSPTPYQETQYF.

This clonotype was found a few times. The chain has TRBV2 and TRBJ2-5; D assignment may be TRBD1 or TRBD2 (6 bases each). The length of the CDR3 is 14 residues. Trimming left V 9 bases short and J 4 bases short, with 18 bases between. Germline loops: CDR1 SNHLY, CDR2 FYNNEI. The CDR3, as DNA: TGTGCCAGAGCCCGGTGGGGGGCCGGAGAGACCCAGTACTTC. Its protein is CARARWGAGETQYF.

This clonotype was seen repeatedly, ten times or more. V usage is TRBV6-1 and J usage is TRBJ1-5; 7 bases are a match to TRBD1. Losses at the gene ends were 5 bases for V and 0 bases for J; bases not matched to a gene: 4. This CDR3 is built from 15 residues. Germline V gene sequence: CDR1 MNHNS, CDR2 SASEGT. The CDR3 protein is CASSSRDSSNQPQHF. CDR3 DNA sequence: TGTGCCAGCAGTAGCCGGGACAGTAGCAATCAGCCCCAGCATTTT.

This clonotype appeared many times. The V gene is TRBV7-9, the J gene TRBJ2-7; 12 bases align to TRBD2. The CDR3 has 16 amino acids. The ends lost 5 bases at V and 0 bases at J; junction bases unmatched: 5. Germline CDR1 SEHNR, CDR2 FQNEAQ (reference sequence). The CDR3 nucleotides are TGTGCCAGCAGCCCAGGGACTAGCGGGCCCTCCTACGAGCAGTACTTC. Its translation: CASSPGTSGPSYEQYF. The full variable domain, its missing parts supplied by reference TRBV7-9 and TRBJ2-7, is DTGVSQNPRHKITKRGQNVTFRCDPISEHNRLYWYRQTLGQGPEFLTYFQNEAQLEKSRLLSDRFSAERPKGSFSTLEIQRTEQGDSAMYLCASSPGTSGPSYEQYFGPGTRLTVT.